This entry is about one TCR beta chain. What it binds is unknown. Germline lookup yields CDR1 SNHLY and CDR2 FYNNEI. The V segment lost 6 bases and the J segment 6 bases; nucleotides outside the gene matches: 5. The CDR3 runs 13 residues. These data come from a study of T cells after posttransplantation cyclophosphamide. Assay: immunoSEQ multiplex PCR; the TCRdb copy retains only in-frame clones and omits some. The top ten hold about 3.1% of the sample, which has tens of thousands of clones, approximately 92% seen once. Study findings and constraints: Blood and skin or GI T cell repertoires showed limited TRB overlap. Later post-transplant blood repertoires were often dominated by donor CD8+ memory clones.

This related bone marrow graft donor gave peripheral blood on the day of marrow donation. The sequencing sample was made of PBMCs. This clonotype was obtained from a woman aged 25 to 39 in good health and a related stem cell transplant donor. This chain connects TRBV2 to TRBJ2-1; 7 nucleotides align to TRBD2. DNA for the CDR3: TGTGCCAGCAGAGATACGGGGGGCAATGAGCAGTTCTTC. Translated, it gives CASRDTGGNEQFF. Full variable domain (outside the CDR3, taken from reference TRBV2 and TRBJ2-1): EPEVTQTPSHQVTQMGQEVILRCVPISNHLYFYWYRQILGQKVEFLVSFYNNEISEKSEIFDDQFSVERPDGSNFTLKIRSTKLEDSAMYFCASRDTGGNEQFFGPGTRLTVL.